This T cell receptor (beta chain) was recorded in a study of blood T cell repertoires in COVID-19. Study-wide background: There were acute and convalescent COVID-19 samples, and they came from the United States, Italy and Spain.

The V end was cut by 3 bases, the J end by 4 bases, with 9 bases between. CDR1 and CDR2 (germline): MGHDK, SYGVNS. This CDR3 contains 14 residues. Cohorts were based on clinical histories the participants reported. The recovered donors of Cohort 3 showed two negative PCRs, clearance, or symptom resolution. Profiled with immunoSEQ multiplex PCR; TCRdb holds only in-frame clones, not every one. The sample contains about 320,000 clones, around 90% of which appear only once. The chain joins TRBV25-1 to TRBJ1-4, with no clear D. The source is a man aged 30 to 39 who had recovered from COVID-19. The specimen sequenced was PBMCs or T cells enriched from blood (not recorded which). CDR3 bases: TGTGCCAGCAGTGATAGCTTGGGTAATGAAAAACTGTTTTTT. Translation: CASSDSLGNEKLFF. Full variable domain (outside the CDR3, taken from reference TRBV25-1 and TRBJ1-4): EADIYQTPRYLVIGTGKKITLECSQTMGHDKMYWYQQDPGMELHLIHYSYGVNSTEKGDLSSESTVSRIRTEHFPLTLESARPSHTSQYLCASSDSLGNEKLFFGSGTQLSVL.